These 7 T cell receptor beta chains came from one sample sequenced in a study of blood T cell repertoires in COVID-19. The repertoire was sequenced with immunoSEQ multiplex PCR; TCRdb's copy has only in-frame clones and lacks some. Of 80,000 to 100,000 clones listed, 65% to 85% are singletons. Sequences were obtained from peripheral blood. These receptor sequences come from a man in his fifties or sixties with acute or convalescent COVID-19.

The rearrangement uses TRBV7-9 and TRBJ1-5, with D possibly being TRBD1 (5 bases). V gave up 2 bases and J gave up 6 bases, with 8 bases separating them. Germline V gene data show CDR1 as SEHNR and CDR2 as FQNEAQ (reference sequence). This CDR3 comprises 13 residues. The CDR3 loop reads CASSLSGSQPQHF. DNA of the CDR3: TGTGCCAGCAGCTTATCAGGGTCTCAGCCCCAGCATTTT.

The chain recombines TRBV11-2 with TRBJ2-5; 8 nucleotides agree with TRBD1. The V segment lost 4 bases and the J segment 0 bases; nucleotides outside the gene matches: 7. Germline CDR1 reads SGHAT; CDR2 reads FQNNGV. The CDR3 is made up of 16 amino acids. The DNA of the CDR3 is TGTGCCAGCAGCTCGTGGACAGGGCTCCACCAAGAGACCCAGTACTTC. Protein product: CASSSWTGLHQETQYF.

V gene TRBV18 combines with J gene TRBJ1-4, with D perhaps TRBD1 (6 bases). There are 14 residues in the CDR3. Germline V gene sequence: CDR1 KGHSH, CDR2 LQKENI. The V gene lost 10 bases and the J gene lost 7 bases, with 19 bases spanning the gap. The CDR3 protein is CATRSGDQGEKLFF. CDR3 nucleotide sequence: TGTGCCACCCGGTCAGGGGACCAGGGTGAAAAACTGTTTTTT.

This sequence joins TRBV10-3 and TRBJ1-2; no firm D call. Germline V lookup: CDR1 ENHRY, CDR2 SYGVKD. V lost 3 bases and J 5 bases, leaving 16 bases between the germline ends. CDR3 length: 15 residues. The CDR3 nucleotides are TGTGCCATCAGTGATTTCCTATCCGGGATTTATGGCTACACCTTC. Translation gives CAISDFLSGIYGYTF.

J is TRBJ2-3 and V is TRBV5-4; TRBD2 matches 7 bases. The CDR3 length is 15 residues. V lost 4 bases, J lost 3 bases, and 8 bases stayed unmatched. CDR1 and CDR2 (germline): SGHNT, YYREEE (reference sequence). The CDR3 loop reads CASSDPMGGTDTQYF. CDR3 in DNA: TGTGCCAGCAGCGACCCTATGGGAGGGACAGATACGCAGTATTTT.

The chain combines TRBV6-6 with TRBJ1-2; 7 nucleotides align to TRBD1. The CDR3 has 14 amino acids. Germline-derived CDR1 and CDR2 are MNHNY and SVGAGI (reference sequence). After removal of 2 bases from V and 4 bases from J, the junction contained 4 bases not matched to a gene. CDR3 loop: CASSYGQVGYGYTF. The CDR3 DNA reads as TGTGCCAGCAGTTACGGACAGGTGGGCTATGGCTACACCTTC.

The chain couples TRBV7-3 to TRBJ1-1; D gene unclear. From germline, CDR1 is SGHTA and CDR2 FQGTGA. The CDR3 has 13 residues. V gave up 2 bases and J gave up 0 bases, with 4 bases separating them. CDR3 in DNA: TGTGCCAGCAGCTTAGAGTTGAACACTGAAGCTTTCTTT. Translation gives CASSLELNTEAFF.